The rows below give T cell receptor beta chains drawn from one sample of a study of early T cells in non-severe SARS-CoV-2 infection. TCRdb ran MiXCR on the 5' RACE reads and lists one entry per CDR3 protein. The sample yields about 47,000 distinct CDR3 sequences, 8% to 13% seen once. Sequencing input: whole blood. Every receptor here comes from an adult who was a healthcare worker with PCR-confirmed SARS-CoV-2 infection or an uninfected control (not recorded which). Each CDR3 is given with its conserved first and last residue. The order of the fields is J gene, V gene, clone size, D gene, CDR3 DNA, CDR3 protein. D genes are given only for firm matches. Clone size is not always given. Where it is, it says once, few, many or a class for expanded clones.

TRBJ2-1 TRBV11-2 medium-sized - TGTGCCAGCAGCCTCGGGAGCTCCTACAATGAGCAGTTCTTC CASSLGSSYNEQFF
TRBJ2-7 TRBV5-1 - TRBD1 TGCGCCAGCACAGGACAGGGGGCCTACGAGCAGTACTTC CASTGQGAYEQYF
TRBJ2-2 TRBV20-1 few TRBD2 TGCAGTGTTCTAGCGGGAAGGGAGACCGGGGAGCTGTTTTTT CSVLAGRETGELFF
TRBJ2-1 TRBV10-3 few - TGTGCCATCAATTCCCCAGGCAATGAGCAGTTCTTC CAINSPGNEQFF
TRBJ2-1 TRBV7-6 many - TGTGCCAGCAGCTCTTCAACTCCTTCAGGGAGGCAGTTCTTC CASSSSTPSGRQFF
TRBJ1-1 TRBV29-1 - - TGCAGCGTTGAAGATGCCCGACAGCCTAACACTGAAGCTTTCTTT CSVEDARQPNTEAFF
TRBJ2-3 TRBV28 many - TGTGCCAGCAGTTTAGTTGGACGGGAGACAGATACGCAGTATTTT CASSLVGRETDTQYF
TRBJ1-5 TRBV6-6 - - TGTGCCAGCAGTTACGTTGCAGGAGGCAATCAGCCCCAGCATTTT CASSYVAGGNQPQHF
TRBJ2-3 TRBV20-1 - - TGCAGTGCTAGATTCGGGAGCGGCGCAGATACGCAGTATTTT CSARFGSGADTQYF
TRBJ2-7 TRBV3-1 many - TGTGCCAGCAGCCAAACCAATTTAGAGCAGTACTTC CASSQTNLEQYF
TRBJ2-3 TRBV7-2 many TRBD1 TGTGCCAGCAGCTTAAGGACAGGGACAGATACGCAGTATTTT CASSLRTGTDTQYF
TRBJ2-1 TRBV10-3 many - TGTGCCATCAGCACTAGGAGCTCCTACAATGAGCAGTTCTTC CAISTRSSYNEQFF
TRBJ1-3 TRBV20-1 medium-sized - TGCAGTGCCCGCCGCGGGTCTGGAAACACCATATATTTT CSARRGSGNTIYF